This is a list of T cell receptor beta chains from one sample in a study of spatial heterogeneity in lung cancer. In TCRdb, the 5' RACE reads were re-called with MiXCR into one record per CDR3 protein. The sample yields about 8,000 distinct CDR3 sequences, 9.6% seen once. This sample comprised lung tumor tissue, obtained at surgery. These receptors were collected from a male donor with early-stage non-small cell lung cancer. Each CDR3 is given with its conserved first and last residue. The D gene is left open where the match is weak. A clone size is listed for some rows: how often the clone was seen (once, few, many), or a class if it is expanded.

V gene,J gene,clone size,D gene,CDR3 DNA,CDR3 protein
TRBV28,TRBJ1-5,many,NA,TGTGCCAGCAGTTTATGGAGGGGGAACAATCAGCCCCAGCATTTT,CASSLWRGNNQPQHF
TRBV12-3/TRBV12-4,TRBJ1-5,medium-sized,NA,TGTGCCAGCAGTATTACCCAGGGAGGTCATCGGCCCCAGCATTTT,CASSITQGGHRPQHF
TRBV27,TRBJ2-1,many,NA,TGTGCCAGCAGTCCCACCCTAGCAGGTGAGCAGTTCTTC,CASSPTLAGEQFF
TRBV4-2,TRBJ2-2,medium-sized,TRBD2,TGTGCCAGCAGCCCCCGACTAGCTGTCGGGGAGCTGTTTTTT,CASSPRLAVGELFF
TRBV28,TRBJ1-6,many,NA,TGTGCCAGCAGTTTAACCTTGGGGAGCTCCTATAATTCACCCCTCCACTTT,CASSLTLGSSYNSPLHF
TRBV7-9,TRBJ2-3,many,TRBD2,TGTGCCAGCAGCCTCATTTCGGGCGGGGGAGGACTAAACACAGATACGCAGTATTTT,CASSLISGGGGLNTDTQYF
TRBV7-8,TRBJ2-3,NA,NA,TGTGCCAGCAGCTTAGTAGGGGGAGATACGCAGTATTTT,CASSLVGGDTQYF
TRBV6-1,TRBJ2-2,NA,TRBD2,TGTGCCAGCAGTGAAGGTCGTGGGGGGAGGGACACCGGGGAGCTGTTTTTT,CASSEGRGGRDTGELFF
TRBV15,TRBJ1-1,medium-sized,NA,TGTGCCACCAGCAGACGGGGGAACACTGAAGCTTTCTTT,CATSRRGNTEAFF
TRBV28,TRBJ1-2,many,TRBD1,TGTGCCAGCAGTTCCATGGGACAGGCGGACCTCTATGGCTACACCTTC,CASSSMGQADLYGYTF
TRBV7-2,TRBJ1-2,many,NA,TGTGCCAGCAGCTTAGGCAGGGGACTCGGCTACACCTTC,CASSLGRGLGYTF
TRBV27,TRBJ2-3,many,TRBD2,TGTGCCAGCAGCCTTACGTTGTCTAGCGGGAGGATCACAGATACGCAGTATTTT,CASSLTLSSGRITDTQYF
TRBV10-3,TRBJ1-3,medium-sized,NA,TGTGCCATCACTCTATCAGGGATCTCTGGAAACACCATATATTTT,CAITLSGISGNTIYF
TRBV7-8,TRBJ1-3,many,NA,TGTGCCAGCAGCCCCACGGGGGCTCTCACCTCTGGAAACACCATATATTTT,CASSPTGALTSGNTIYF
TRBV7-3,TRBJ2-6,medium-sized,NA,TGTGCCAGCAGCTACTCTGGGGCCAACGTCCTGACTTTC,CASSYSGANVLTF
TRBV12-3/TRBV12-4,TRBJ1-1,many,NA,TGTGCCAGCAGTCTGGACTTTGGGACTGAAGCTTTCTTT,CASSLDFGTEAFF
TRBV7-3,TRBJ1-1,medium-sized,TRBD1,TGTGCCAGCAGCCCCCAGGGACAGCAATTGAACACTGAAGCTTTCTTT,CASSPQGQQLNTEAFF
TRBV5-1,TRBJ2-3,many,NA,TGCGCCAGCAGCTTGGCGCTGGAAATAGATACGCAGTATTTT,CASSLALEIDTQYF
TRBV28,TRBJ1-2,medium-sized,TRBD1,TGTGCCAGCAGTTTATGGACAGGGGACTATGGCTACACCTTC,CASSLWTGDYGYTF
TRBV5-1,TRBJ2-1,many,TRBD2,TGCGCCAGCAGCTACAAGGCGGGAGATAGTTCCCCCTACAATGAGCAGTTCTTC,CASSYKAGDSSPYNEQFF
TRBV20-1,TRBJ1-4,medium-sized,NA,TGCAGTGCTAGAGAGGGGGGAGGACGCGAAAAACTGTTTTTT,CSAREGGGREKLFF
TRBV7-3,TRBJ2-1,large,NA,TGTGCCAGCAGCTTACACCTAGACGGGGGTGAGCAGTTCTTC,CASSLHLDGGEQFF
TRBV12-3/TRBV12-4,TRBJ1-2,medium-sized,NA,TGTGCCAGCAGTCGAATCAGGGGCAGCTATGGCTACACCTTC,CASSRIRGSYGYTF
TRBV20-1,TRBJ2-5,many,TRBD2,TGCAGTGCTAGAGAGGGACTCGGGACTAGCGGGTTGCAGACCCAGTACTTC,CSAREGLGTSGLQTQYF
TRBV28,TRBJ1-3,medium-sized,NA,TGTGCCAGCACCCCGCTTATCTCTGGAAACACCATATATTTT,CASTPLISGNTIYF
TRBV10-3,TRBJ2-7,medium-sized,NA,TGTGCCATCAGTGATCCGGGACAGACTAGCTCCTACGAGCAGTACTTC,CAISDPGQTSSYEQYF
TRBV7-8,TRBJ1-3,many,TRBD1,TGTGCCAGCAGCCGAAGGACAGGGTACTCTGGAAACACCATATATTTT,CASSRRTGYSGNTIYF
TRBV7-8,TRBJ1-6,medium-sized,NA,TGTGCCAGCAGCACTTCGCAGGGGAGCTCCTATAATTCACCCCTCCACTTT,CASSTSQGSSYNSPLHF
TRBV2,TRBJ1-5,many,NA,TGTGCCAGCAGTGTGGGAGGGCGAGGGAGCAATCAGCCCCAGCATTTT,CASSVGGRGSNQPQHF
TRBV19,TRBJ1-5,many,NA,TGTGCCAGTAGTCCTAGGGCGGGGGGCGACAATCAGCCCCAGCATTTT,CASSPRAGGDNQPQHF
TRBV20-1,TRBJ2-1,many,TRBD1,TGCAGTGCTAGAGACCGGCTAACAGGGGTCGAGCAGTTCTTC,CSARDRLTGVEQFF
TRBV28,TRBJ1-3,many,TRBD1,TGTGCCAGCTCTCGACAGGGGCCCAACACCATATATTTT,CASSRQGPNTIYF
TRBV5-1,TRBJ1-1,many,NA,TGCGCCAGCAGCTTGGTGATGGGACGGCTTGTGAACACTGAAGCTTTCTTT,CASSLVMGRLVNTEAFF
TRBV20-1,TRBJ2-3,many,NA,TGCAGTGCTACCCCCCCCGTTTCCGCAGATACGCAGTATTTT,CSATPPVSADTQYF
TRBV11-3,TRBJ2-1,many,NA,TGTGCCAGCAGCTTAATTGCCCCGTTCTTC,CASSLIAPFF
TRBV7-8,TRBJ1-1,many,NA,TGTGCCAGCACCGTGGGACGGGACACTCACACTGAAGCTTTCTTT,CASTVGRDTHTEAFF